This T cell receptor (beta chain) was profiled in a study of vaccination and CD4 T cells after COVID-19. About the research overall: At a median approximately 72 days (range 14 to 241) after dose two, post-vaccine samples were obtained.

Sequence data for DNA of cultured CD4+ T cells were generated by the Oncomine TCR Beta short-read assay. Cultured CD4+ T cells were the source of extracted genomic DNA. In TCRdb, the PCR reads were re-called with MiXCR into one record per CDR3 protein. The sample carries more than 15,000 distinct CDR3 sequences, 35% to 50% recorded once. This clonotype was picked up a small number of times. Antigen specificity is unknown. Trimming stripped 1 base from V and 13 bases from J, with 11 bases between. Germline-derived CDR1 and CDR2 are SGHTA and FQGNSA. The length of the CDR3 is 13 residues. The treatment denotes: approximately 10-day PBMC culture with coronavirus spike peptide pools or control peptides (ViraFEST assay). Cultures used some 2 million PBMCs per well, about 10 IU/ml IL-2 and 9.5 to 10 ug/ml peptides.

The rearrangement links TRBV7-2 to TRBJ1-6; D might be TRBD1 (5 bases). The sequencing here drew on CD4+ T cells from blood, cultured in vitro, taken after SARS-CoV-2 vaccination. The receptor was derived from a human donor who had recovered from COVID-19. The CDR3 DNA is TGTGCCAGCAGCTTAGTCGGGGGAGAGCCCCTCCACTTT. Translated: CASSLVGGEPLHF.